The 14 T cell receptor beta chains below come from one sample, sequenced in a study of T cell responses to AZD1222 COVID-19 vaccine. TCRdb's copy holds only in-frame clones and misses some; the assay was immunoSEQ multiplex PCR. Of about 130,000 clones listed, 88% were seen once; the top ten hold around 5%. The sequences come from peripheral blood, collected 28 days after the second AZD1222 dose. These receptors were obtained from an adult who received the AZD1222 COVID-19 vaccine.

The chain couples TRBV30 to TRBJ2-7; no clear D gene. The CDR3 runs 13 residues. Per the germline V gene, CDR1 is GTSNPN and CDR2 is SVGIG (reference sequence). Trimming stripped 0 bases from V and 3 bases from J, with 9 bases between. The chain's CDR3 is CAWSVQQFYEQYF. The CDR3 DNA reads as TGTGCCTGGAGTGTACAACAATTCTACGAGCAGTACTTC.

The V call is TRBV5-1, the J call TRBJ2-5; D ambiguous. The CDR3 consists of 14 residues. Trimming took 5 bases from V and 2 from J, leaving 13 bases between them. In germline, CDR1 is SGHRS, CDR2 YFSETQ. The DNA of the CDR3 is TGCGCCAGCAGGGATGTGGCCGGGCAAGAGACCCAGTACTTC. Its translation: CASRDVAGQETQYF.

The chain uses TRBV4-3 and TRBJ1-2; tentative D call: TRBD1 (6 bases). The V end was cut by 0 bases, the J end by 4 bases, with 12 bases between. CDR1 LGHNA and CDR2 YSLEER come from the germline V gene. The CDR3 covers 15 residues. In DNA form, the CDR3 reads TGCGCCAGCAGCCAAGATTGGGGGACACCCTATGGCTACACCTTC. Translation: CASSQDWGTPYGYTF.

This rearrangement joins TRBV2 to TRBJ1-5, with D possibly matching TRBD1 (6 bases). Germline assignment: CDR1 SNHLY and CDR2 FYNNEI. The CDR3 is 15 residues long. The V gene lost 6 bases and the J gene lost 1 base, with 13 bases spanning the gap. CDR3 residues: CASRGGGLSNQPQHF. CDR3 in DNA: TGTGCCAGCAGAGGGGGGGGACTCAGCAATCAGCCCCAGCATTTT.

The chain couples TRBV30 to TRBJ1-3, with D perhaps TRBD1 (5 bases). Trimming stripped 0 bases from V and 7 bases from J, with 19 bases between. The germline V gene encodes CDR1 GTSNPN and CDR2 SVGIG (reference sequence). The CDR3 runs to 16 residues. CDR3 DNA: TGTGCCTGGAGTGTACAGGCGACGGTAATCCGGAACACCATATATTTT. Translation gives CAWSVQATVIRNTIYF.

This clone was found once. V usage is TRBV3-1 (or the pseudogene TRBV3-2) and J usage is TRBJ1-4; 7 bases agree with TRBD1. CDR3 length: 15 amino acids. Germline lookup yields CDR1 LGHDT and CDR2 YNNKEL (reference sequence). V gave up 3 bases and J gave up 4 bases; unmatched junction bases: 5. The CDR3 DNA sequence: TGTGCCAGCAGCCACCCGACAGGGATTAATGAAAAACTGTTTTTT. Its protein product is CASSHPTGINEKLFF.

The rearrangement links TRBV9 to TRBJ1-1; D remains ambiguous. The CDR3 consists of 13 residues. The V end was cut by 4 bases, the J end by 3 bases, with 10 bases between. Germline loops: CDR1 SGDLS, CDR2 YYNGEE. DNA for the CDR3: TGTGCCAGCAGCCCTATTGTGGACACTGAAGCTTTCTTT. Protein sequence: CASSPIVDTEAFF. The full variable domain, with the rest looked up from reference TRBV9 and TRBJ1-1, is DSGVTQTPKHLITATGQRVTLRCSPRSGDLSVYWYQQSLDQGLQFLIQYYNGEERAKGNILERFSAQQFPDLHSELNLSSLELGDSALYFCASSPIVDTEAFFGQGTRLTVV.

V and J are TRBV5-1 and TRBJ1-2, with unresolved D. Germline loops: CDR1 SGHRS, CDR2 YFSETQ. The CDR3 contains 12 residues. Deletions cut 7 bases from V and 0 bases from J, with 7 bases between. In DNA, the CDR3 is TGCGCCAGCGCCCCCACTAACTATGGCTACACCTTC. It translates to CASAPTNYGYTF.

J is TRBJ2-7 and V is TRBV5-1; D is possibly TRBD1 (5 bases). This CDR3 spans 13 amino acids. V lost 0 bases to trimming and J lost 6 bases, with 10 bases between them. CDR1 and CDR2 from the germline V gene are SGHRS and YFSETQ. The CDR3 DNA sequence: TGCGCCAGCAGCTTGGTAGGGGAAGGCGAGCAGTACTTC. It codes for CASSLVGEGEQYF.

This clone turned up a few times. This chain connects TRBV14 to TRBJ1-3, with D possibly matching TRBD1 (6 bases). The CDR3 is made up of 14 amino acids. V gave up 6 bases and J gave up 0 bases, with 9 bases separating them. Germline V gives CDR1 SGHDN, CDR2 FVKESK. The CDR3: CASRGQTSGNTIYF. In nucleotides, the CDR3 is TGTGCCAGCAGAGGACAGACCTCTGGAAACACCATATATTTT. The full variable domain, in which reference TRBV14 and TRBJ1-3 provide the parts outside the CDR3, is EAGVTQFPSHSVIEKGQTVTLRCDPISGHDNLYWYRRVMGKEIKFLLHFVKESKQDESGMPNNRFLAERTGGTYSTLKVQPAELEDSGVYFCASRGQTSGNTIYFGEGSWLTVV.

The chain uses TRBV5-1 and TRBJ1-5; D is unresolved. This CDR3 has 15 residues. Germline CDR1 is SGHRS and CDR2 is YFSETQ. With 4 bases removed from V and 0 bases from J, the gap between germline ends came to 11 bases. CDR3 DNA: TGCGCCAGCAGCCCGGATCCGCTTAGCAATCAGCCCCAGCATTTT. It specifies CASSPDPLSNQPQHF.

The chain uses TRBV20-1 and TRBJ1-2; D may be TRBD1 (5 bases). Per the germline V gene, CDR1 is DFQATT and CDR2 is SNEGSKA (reference sequence). This CDR3 is 16 amino acids long. With 3 bases removed from V and 0 bases from J, the gap between germline ends came to 17 bases. The CDR3 region is CSASKVPGGANYGYTF. The CDR3 bases are TGCAGTGCTAGTAAGGTCCCCGGGGGAGCTAACTATGGCTACACCTTC.

The J gene is TRBJ2-7, the V gene TRBV12-3 or TRBV12-4; 7 nucleotides agree with TRBD1. Germline trimming cut 5 bases from V and 7 bases from J; bases unmatched to any gene: 8. The length of the CDR3 is 13 residues. CDR3 in amino acids: CASSAGTAREQYF. The DNA of the CDR3 is TGTGCCAGCAGTGCCGGGACAGCAAGGGAGCAGTACTTC.

The gene calls are TRBV19 and TRBJ1-6; 7 bases agree with TRBD1. With 5 bases clipped from V and 8 bases from J, the junction kept 6 bases outside the gene matches. CDR1 and CDR2 from the germline V gene are LNHDA and SQIVND (reference sequence). CDR3 size: 14 residues. The DNA for the CDR3 is TGTGCCAGTAGTGCAGACAGGGCTGATTCACCCCTCCACTTT. This encodes CASSADRADSPLHF.